Listed below are T cell receptor beta chains from one sample, sequenced in a study of radiotherapy plus CTLA-4 blockade in lung cancer. Method: immunoSEQ multiplex PCR; TCRdb's copy keeps in-frame clones and lacks some. The sample contains more than 75,000 clones, about two thirds of which appear only once. The sample consisted of peripheral blood, taken from a patient treated with radiotherapy plus ipilimumab. These TCRs come from a human donor with non-small cell lung cancer that progressed on radiotherapy plus ipilimumab. CDR3s include the opening cysteine and the closing phenylalanine or tryptophan. Fields, in order: J gene, D gene, V gene, clone size, CDR3 length, CDR3 protein, CDR3 DNA. D genes are given only for firm matches. A clone size is listed for some rows: how often the clone was seen (once, few, many), or a class if it is expanded.

J: TRBJ2-1
D: TRBD1
V: TRBV18
size: .
length: 13
CDR3: CASSRTGGDEQFF
DNA: TGTGCCAGCTCACGGACAGGGGGCGATGAGCAGTTCTTC

J: TRBJ2-7
D: .
V: TRBV11-3
size: .
length: 14
CDR3: CASSPRRTAYEQYF
DNA: TGTGCCAGCAGCCCCCGAAGGACAGCCTACGAGCAGTACTTC

J: TRBJ2-1
D: .
V: TRBV6-5
size: .
length: 14
CDR3: CASSRDHARNEQFF
DNA: TGTGCCAGCAGTCGGGACCACGCGCGCAATGAGCAGTTCTTC

J: TRBJ2-6
D: .
V: TRBV5-1
size: .
length: 18
CDR3: CASSRDPGTYSGANVLTF
DNA: TGCGCCAGCAGTAGGGACCCGGGCACCTACTCTGGGGCCAACGTCCTGACTTTC

J: TRBJ1-1
D: .
V: TRBV28
size: .
length: 14
CDR3: CASSFLGRGDEAFF
DNA: TGTGCCAGCAGTTTCCTAGGCAGGGGCGATGAAGCTTTCTTT

J: TRBJ1-3
D: .
V: TRBV6-5
size: few
length: 15
CDR3: CASSMGLGSGNTIYF
DNA: TGTGCCAGCAGTATGGGTTTGGGGTCCGGAAACACCATATATTTT

J: TRBJ2-7
D: .
V: TRBV7-8
size: .
length: 14
CDR3: CASSPHSPGDEQYF
DNA: TGTGCCAGCAGTCCTCATAGTCCAGGCGACGAGCAGTACTTC

J: TRBJ1-1
D: .
V: TRBV19
size: few
length: 13
CDR3: CASSMTVNTEAFF
DNA: TGTGCCAGTAGTATGACGGTGAACACTGAAGCTTTCTTT

J: TRBJ2-6
D: TRBD1
V: TRBV7-7
size: .
length: 15
CDR3: CASSTGGSGANVLTF
DNA: TGTGCTAGCAGTACAGGGGGCTCTGGGGCCAACGTCCTGACTTTC

J: TRBJ1-2
D: .
V: TRBV7-9
size: .
length: 14
CDR3: CASSPPGLGYGYTF
DNA: TGTGCCAGCAGCCCCCCTGGGCTAGGCTATGGCTACACCTTC

J: TRBJ1-4
D: .
V: TRBV27
size: .
length: 15
CDR3: CASSPRQDGDEKLFF
DNA: TGTGCCAGCAGTCCCCGACAGGATGGGGATGAAAAACTGTTTTTT

J: TRBJ2-5
D: .
V: TRBV16
size: .
length: 15
CDR3: CASSQSRGIQETQYF
DNA: TGTGCCAGCAGCCAATCGAGGGGGATCCAAGAGACCCAGTACTTC

J: TRBJ1-3
D: TRBD1
V: TRBV18
size: .
length: 16
CDR3: CASSRAGQPRGNTIYF
DNA: TGTGCCAGCTCACGCGCGGGACAGCCCAGGGGAAACACCATATATTTT

J: TRBJ1-1
D: .
V: TRBV4-1
size: .
length: 14
CDR3: CASSPAGHNTEAFF
DNA: TGCGCCAGCAGCCCCGCGGGACATAACACTGAAGCTTTCTTT

J: TRBJ2-5
D: .
V: TRBV28
size: few
length: 13
CDR3: CASSQENQETQYF
DNA: TGTGCCAGCTCTCAGGAAAACCAAGAGACCCAGTACTTC

J: TRBJ2-1
D: .
V: TRBV28
size: once
length: 15
CDR3: CASSQPTREGNEQFF
DNA: TGTGCCAGCAGTCAACCTACTAGAGAAGGCAATGAGCAGTTCTTC

J: TRBJ1-1
D: .
V: TRBV28
size: once
length: 17
CDR3: CASSFAPAGSPNTEAFF
DNA: TGTGCCAGCAGTTTTGCCCCGGCGGGCAGCCCGAACACTGAAGCTTTCTTT

J: TRBJ2-5
D: TRBD2
V: TRBV7-3
size: .
length: 15
CDR3: CASSLTGGFQETQYF
DNA: TGTGCCAGCAGCTTAACCGGGGGGTTCCAAGAGACCCAGTACTTC

J: TRBJ2-7
D: TRBD1
V: TRBV5-1
size: .
length: 14
CDR3: CASSPADRGREQYF
DNA: TGCGCCAGCAGCCCGGCGGACAGGGGGCGGGAGCAGTACTTC

J: TRBJ2-6
D: .
V: TRBV6-5
size: few
length: 14
CDR3: CASSRISGANVLTF
DNA: TGTGCCAGCAGTCGCATTTCTGGGGCCAACGTCCTGACTTTC

J: TRBJ1-4
D: TRBD1
V: TRBV4-2
size: medium-sized
length: 16
CDR3: CASSQGLGTGDEKLFF
DNA: TGTGCCAGCAGCCAAGGGCTAGGGACAGGGGATGAAAAACTGTTTTTT

J: TRBJ1-3
D: TRBD1
V: TRBV28
size: many
length: 15
CDR3: CASTLDGTVGNTIYF
DNA: TGTGCCAGCACATTAGACGGGACAGTGGGAAACACCATATATTTT

J: TRBJ1-5
D: TRBD1
V: TRBV12-5
size: .
length: 14
CDR3: CASASGQGNQPQHF
DNA: TGTGCTAGTGCCTCAGGACAGGGCAATCAGCCCCAGCATTTT

J: TRBJ2-3
D: TRBD2
V: TRBV7-9
size: .
length: 18
CDR3: CASSLCLTSGGCTDTQYF
DNA: TGTGCCAGCAGCTTATGCCTGACTAGCGGGGGGTGCACAGATACGCAGTATTTT

J: TRBJ2-2
D: .
V: TRBV6-1
size: .
length: 14
CDR3: CASSQTRNTGELFF
DNA: TGTGCCAGCAGTCAAACAAGGAACACCGGGGAGCTGTTTTTT

J: TRBJ2-7
D: .
V: TRBV2
size: .
length: 12
CDR3: CAISTASYEQYF
DNA: TGTGCCATCTCGACAGCGTCCTACGAGCAGTACTTC

J: TRBJ1-1
D: .
V: TRBV2
size: few
length: 11
CDR3: CASSGRTEAFF
DNA: TGTGCCAGCAGTGGACGGACTGAAGCTTTCTTT

J: TRBJ1-2
D: .
V: TRBV6-1
size: .
length: 13
CDR3: CASREGTAYGYTF
DNA: TGTGCCAGCAGGGAGGGGACCGCCTATGGCTACACCTTC

J: TRBJ1-1
D: .
V: TRBV28
size: .
length: 11
CDR3: CASGMGPEAFF
DNA: TGTGCCAGCGGGATGGGACCTGAAGCTTTCTTT

J: TRBJ2-7
D: .
V: TRBV19
size: .
length: 14
CDR3: CASSLGGDSYEQYF
DNA: TGTGCCAGTAGTCTCGGAGGGGACTCCTACGAGCAGTACTTC

J: TRBJ2-1
D: TRBD1
V: TRBV5-6
size: .
length: 17
CDR3: CASSLGPAGQGYNEQFF
DNA: TGTGCCAGCAGCTTAGGTCCAGCGGGACAGGGTTACAATGAGCAGTTCTTC

J: TRBJ2-5
D: .
V: TRBV15
size: .
length: 16
CDR3: CATSRDGGRPQETQYF
DNA: TGTGCCACCAGCAGAGATGGGGGACGGCCGCAAGAGACCCAGTACTTC

J: TRBJ1-1
D: TRBD1
V: TRBV4-2
size: .
length: 14
CDR3: CASSHPGQGAIKSF
DNA: TGTGCCAGCAGCCACCCGGGACAGGGGGCAATAAAGTCTTTT

J: TRBJ2-7
D: .
V: TRBV7-9
size: many
length: 15
CDR3: CASSPDLPGAYEQYF
DNA: TGTGCCAGCAGTCCGGACCTGCCGGGGGCCTACGAGCAGTACTTC

J: TRBJ1-5
D: .
V: TRBV5-1
size: .
length: 14
CDR3: CASSLLQGGQPQHF
DNA: TGCGCCAGCAGCTTACTACAGGGAGGTCAGCCCCAGCATTTT

J: TRBJ2-3
D: TRBD2
V: TRBV10-3
size: .
length: 15
CDR3: CAISVSSGRTDTQYF
DNA: TGTGCCATCAGTGTTTCTAGCGGGAGAACAGATACGCAGTATTTT

J: TRBJ1-1
D: .
V: TRBV30
size: .
length: 14
CDR3: CAWKGAGRPTEAFF
DNA: TGTGCCTGGAAAGGCGCCGGGAGGCCGACTGAAGCTTTCTTT

J: TRBJ2-2
D: TRBD1
V: TRBV15
size: .
length: 15
CDR3: CATGTLTGLTGELFF
DNA: TGTGCCACCGGGACCTTGACAGGGCTCACCGGGGAGCTGTTTTTT

J: TRBJ2-1
D: .
V: TRBV7-9
size: .
length: 17
CDR3: CASSSQGPSSYYNEQFF
DNA: TGTGCCAGCAGCTCCCAAGGGCCATCCTCCTACTACAATGAGCAGTTCTTC

J: TRBJ2-5
D: TRBD1
V: TRBV12-5
size: .
length: 14
CDR3: CASGSNQGEETQYF
DNA: TGTGCTAGTGGTTCAAACCAGGGGGAAGAGACCCAGTACTTC

J: TRBJ1-5
D: .
V: TRBV2
size: .
length: 15
CDR3: CASREQGVGNQPQHF
DNA: TGTGCCAGCAGGGAACAGGGAGTGGGCAATCAGCCCCAGCATTTT

J: TRBJ2-7
D: TRBD1
V: TRBV6-6
size: .
length: 14
CDR3: CASSLGTGGAEQYF
DNA: TGTGCCAGCAGTCTAGGGACAGGGGGCGCCGAGCAGTACTTC

J: TRBJ2-7
D: .
V: TRBV4-3
size: .
length: 18
CDR3: CASSLQVRDSDGPYEQYF
DNA: TGCGCCAGCAGCCTCCAGGTGAGGGACTCGGATGGTCCCTACGAGCAGTACTTC

J: TRBJ1-5
D: .
V: TRBV5-1
size: .
length: 13
CDR3: CASSLGGDQPQHF
DNA: TGCGCCAGCAGCTTGGGAGGAGATCAGCCCCAGCATTTT